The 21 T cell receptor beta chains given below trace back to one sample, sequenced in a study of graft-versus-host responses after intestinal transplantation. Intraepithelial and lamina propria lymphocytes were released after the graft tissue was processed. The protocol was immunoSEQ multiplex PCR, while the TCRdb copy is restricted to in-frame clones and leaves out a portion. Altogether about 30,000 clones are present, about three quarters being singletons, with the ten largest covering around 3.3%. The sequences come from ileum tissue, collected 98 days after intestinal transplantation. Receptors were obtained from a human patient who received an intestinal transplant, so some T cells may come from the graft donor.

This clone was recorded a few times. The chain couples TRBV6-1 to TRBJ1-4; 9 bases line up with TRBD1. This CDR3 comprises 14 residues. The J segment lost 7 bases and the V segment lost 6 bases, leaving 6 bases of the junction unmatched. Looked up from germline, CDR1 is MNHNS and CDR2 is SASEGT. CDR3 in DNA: TGTGCCAGCAGAGCGGGACAGGGACGTGAAAAACTGTTTTTT. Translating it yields CASRAGQGREKLFF.

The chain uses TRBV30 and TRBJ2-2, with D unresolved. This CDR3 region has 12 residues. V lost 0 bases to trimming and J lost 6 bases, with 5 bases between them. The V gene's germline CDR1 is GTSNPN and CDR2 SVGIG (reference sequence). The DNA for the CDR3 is TGTGCCTGGAGTGTAGGGTCCGGGGAGCTGTTTTTT. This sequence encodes CAWSVGSGELFF.

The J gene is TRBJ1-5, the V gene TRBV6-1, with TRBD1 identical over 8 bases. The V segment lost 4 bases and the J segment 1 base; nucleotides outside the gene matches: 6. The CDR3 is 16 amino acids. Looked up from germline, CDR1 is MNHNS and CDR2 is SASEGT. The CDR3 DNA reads TGTGCCAGCAGTGCGGACAGGGTATCAAGCAATCAGCCCCAGCATTTT. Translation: CASSADRVSSNQPQHF.

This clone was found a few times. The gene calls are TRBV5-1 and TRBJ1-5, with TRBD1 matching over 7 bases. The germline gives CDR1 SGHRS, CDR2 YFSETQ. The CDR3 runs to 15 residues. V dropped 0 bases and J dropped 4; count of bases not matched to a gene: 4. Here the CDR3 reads CASSLGGQSNQPQHF. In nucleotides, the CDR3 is TGCGCCAGCAGCTTGGGGGGACAGTCGAATCAGCCCCAGCATTTT.

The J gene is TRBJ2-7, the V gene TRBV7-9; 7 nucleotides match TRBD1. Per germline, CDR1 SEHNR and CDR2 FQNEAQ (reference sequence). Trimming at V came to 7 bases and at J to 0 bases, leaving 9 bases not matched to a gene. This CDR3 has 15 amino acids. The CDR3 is CASTPPTGNSYEQYF. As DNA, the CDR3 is TGTGCCAGCACCCCGCCGACAGGGAACTCCTACGAGCAGTACTTC.

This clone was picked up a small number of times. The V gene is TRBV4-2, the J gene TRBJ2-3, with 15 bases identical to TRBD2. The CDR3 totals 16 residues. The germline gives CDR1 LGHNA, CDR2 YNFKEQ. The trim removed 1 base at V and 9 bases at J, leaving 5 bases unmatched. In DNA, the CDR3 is TGTGCCAGCAGCCAAGTAGGACTAGCGGGGGGGGACACGCAGTATTTT. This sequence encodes CASSQVGLAGGDTQYF.

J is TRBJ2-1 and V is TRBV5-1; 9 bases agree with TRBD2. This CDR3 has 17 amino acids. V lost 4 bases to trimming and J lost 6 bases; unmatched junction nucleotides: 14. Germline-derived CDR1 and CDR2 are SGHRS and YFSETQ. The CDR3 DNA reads TGCGCCAGCAGCCGTACAGGGGTACCTAGCGGGGCCAATGAGCAGTTCTTC. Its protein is CASSRTGVPSGANEQFF. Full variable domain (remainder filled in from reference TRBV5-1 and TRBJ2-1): KAGVTQTPRYLIKTRGQQVTLSCSPISGHRSVSWYQQTPGQGLQFLFEYFSETQRNKGNFPGRFSGRQFSNSRSEMNVSTLELGDSALYLCASSRTGVPSGANEQFFGPGTRLTVL.

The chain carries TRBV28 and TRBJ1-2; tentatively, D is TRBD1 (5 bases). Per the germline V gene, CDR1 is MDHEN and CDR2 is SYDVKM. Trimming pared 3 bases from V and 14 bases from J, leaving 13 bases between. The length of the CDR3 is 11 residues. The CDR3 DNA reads TGTGCCAGCAGTTTTCAGGACGGGACGACCTTC. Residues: CASSFQDGTTF.

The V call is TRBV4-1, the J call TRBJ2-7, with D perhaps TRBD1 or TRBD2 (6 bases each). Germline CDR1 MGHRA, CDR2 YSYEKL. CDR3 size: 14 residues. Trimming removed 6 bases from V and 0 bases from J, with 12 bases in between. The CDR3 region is CASSYGGGSYEQYF. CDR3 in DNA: TGCGCCAGCAGTTACGGAGGGGGCTCCTACGAGCAGTACTTC.

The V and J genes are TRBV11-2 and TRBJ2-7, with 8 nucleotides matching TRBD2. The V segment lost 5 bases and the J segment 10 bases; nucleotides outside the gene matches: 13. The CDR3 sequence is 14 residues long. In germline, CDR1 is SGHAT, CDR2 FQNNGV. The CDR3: CASSPSGGGTHQYF. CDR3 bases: TGTGCCAGCAGCCCCTCGGGAGGGGGGACCCATCAGTACTTC. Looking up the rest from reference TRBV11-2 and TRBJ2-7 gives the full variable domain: EAGVAQSPRYKIIEKRQSVAFWCNPISGHATLYWYQQILGQGPKLLIQFQNNGVVDDSQLPKDRFSAERLKGVDSTLKIQPAKLEDSAVYLCASSPSGGGTHQYFGPGTRLTVT.

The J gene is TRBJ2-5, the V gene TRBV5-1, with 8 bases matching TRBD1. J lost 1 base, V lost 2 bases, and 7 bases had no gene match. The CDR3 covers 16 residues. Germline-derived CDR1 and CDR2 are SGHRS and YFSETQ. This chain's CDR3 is CASSFSLDRAQETQYF. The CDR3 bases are TGCGCCAGCAGCTTTTCCCTGGACAGGGCCCAAGAGACCCAGTACTTC.

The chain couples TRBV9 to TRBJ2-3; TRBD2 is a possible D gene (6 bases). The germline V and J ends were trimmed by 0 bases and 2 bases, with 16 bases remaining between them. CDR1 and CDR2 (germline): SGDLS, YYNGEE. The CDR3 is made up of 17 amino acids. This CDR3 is CASSVDPGTWNTDTQYF. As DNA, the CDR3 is TGTGCCAGCAGCGTAGACCCCGGGACTTGGAACACAGATACGCAGTATTTT.

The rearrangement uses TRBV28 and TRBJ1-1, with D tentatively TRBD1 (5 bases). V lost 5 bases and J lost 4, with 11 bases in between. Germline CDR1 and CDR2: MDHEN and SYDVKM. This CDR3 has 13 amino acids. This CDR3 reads CASSIGGGTEAFF. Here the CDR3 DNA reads TGTGCCAGCAGTATCGGGGGGGGCACTGAAGCTTTCTTT.

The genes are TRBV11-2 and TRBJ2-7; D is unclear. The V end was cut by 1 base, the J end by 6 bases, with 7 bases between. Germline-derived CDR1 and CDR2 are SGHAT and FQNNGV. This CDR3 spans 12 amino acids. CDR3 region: CASSLGSSEQYF. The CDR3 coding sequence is TGTGCCAGCAGCTTAGGCTCTAGCGAGCAGTACTTC.

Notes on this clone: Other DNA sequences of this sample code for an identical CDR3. CDR3 DNA: TGTGCCAGCTCACTCCCTAGCACAGATACGCAGTATTTT. Translation: CASSLPSTDTQYF. This sequence joins TRBV18 and TRBJ2-3, with D uncertain. Germline lookup yields CDR1 KGHSH and CDR2 LQKENI. The CDR3 is 13 amino acids. Trimming left V 4 bases short and J 0 bases short, with 5 bases between.

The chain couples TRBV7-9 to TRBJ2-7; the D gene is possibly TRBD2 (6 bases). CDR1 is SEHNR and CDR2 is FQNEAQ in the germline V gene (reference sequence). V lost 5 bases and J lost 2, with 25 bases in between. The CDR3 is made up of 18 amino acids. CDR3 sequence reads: CASSGAGTLRTFPYEQYF. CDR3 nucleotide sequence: TGTGCCAGCAGCGGGGCTGGGACTCTTCGAACCTTCCCCTACGAGCAGTACTTC.

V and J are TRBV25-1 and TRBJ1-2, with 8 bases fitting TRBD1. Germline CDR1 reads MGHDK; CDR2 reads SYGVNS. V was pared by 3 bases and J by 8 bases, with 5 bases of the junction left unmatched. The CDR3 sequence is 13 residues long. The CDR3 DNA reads TGTGCCAGCAGTGACAGGGGGCAGAGAGGCTACACCTTC. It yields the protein CASSDRGQRGYTF.

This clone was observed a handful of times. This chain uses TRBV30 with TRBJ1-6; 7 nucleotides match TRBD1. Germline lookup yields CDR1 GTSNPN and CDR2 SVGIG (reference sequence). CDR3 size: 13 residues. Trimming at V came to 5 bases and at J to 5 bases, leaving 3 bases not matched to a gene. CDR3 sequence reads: CAWADRNNSPLHF. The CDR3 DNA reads TGTGCCTGGGCGGACAGGAATAATTCACCCCTCCACTTT. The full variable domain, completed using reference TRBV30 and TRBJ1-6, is SQTIHQWPATLVQPVGSPLSLECTVEGTSNPNLYWYRQAAGRGLQLLFYSVGIGQISSEVPQNLSASRPQDRQFILSSKKLLLSDSGFYLCAWADRNNSPLHFGNGTRLTVT.

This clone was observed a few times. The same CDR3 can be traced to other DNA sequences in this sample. CDR3 residues: CASSQDWGQETQYF. The CDR3 coding sequence is TGTGCCAGCAGCCAGGACTGGGGTCAAGAGACCCAGTACTTC. The chain carries TRBV4-2 and TRBJ2-5; possible D gene TRBD2, 5 bases. V dropped 3 bases and J dropped 2 bases, with 10 bases sitting between them. Germline lookup yields CDR1 LGHNA and CDR2 YNFKEQ. The CDR3 extends over 14 amino acids.

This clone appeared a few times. The CDR3 spells CASSFSSFAREQYF. CDR3 nucleotides: TGTGCCAGCAGTTTCAGTTCATTCGCGCGCGAGCAGTACTTC. The V gene is TRBV28, the J gene TRBJ2-7, with D hard to call. The CDR3 sequence is 14 residues long. V was cut by 3 bases and J by 6 bases, with 15 bases left in between. Germline V gene lookup returns CDR1 MDHEN and CDR2 SYDVKM.

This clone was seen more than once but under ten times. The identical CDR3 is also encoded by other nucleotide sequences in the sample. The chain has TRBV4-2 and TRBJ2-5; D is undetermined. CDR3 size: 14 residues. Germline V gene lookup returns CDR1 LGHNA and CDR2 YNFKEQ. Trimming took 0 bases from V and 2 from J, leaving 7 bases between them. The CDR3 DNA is TGTGCCAGCAGCCAAGATTGGGGACAAGAGACCCAGTACTTC. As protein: CASSQDWGQETQYF.